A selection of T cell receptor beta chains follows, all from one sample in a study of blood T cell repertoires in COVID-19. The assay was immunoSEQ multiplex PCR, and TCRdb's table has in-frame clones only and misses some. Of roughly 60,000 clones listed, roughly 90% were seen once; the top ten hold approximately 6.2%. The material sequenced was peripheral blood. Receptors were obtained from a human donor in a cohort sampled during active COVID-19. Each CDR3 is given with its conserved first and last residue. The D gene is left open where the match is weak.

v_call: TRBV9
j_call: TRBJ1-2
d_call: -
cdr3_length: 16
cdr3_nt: TGTGCCAGCAGCCCCTCCCAATTCGACAGGTTTTATGGCTACACCTTC
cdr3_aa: CASSPSQFDRFYGYTF

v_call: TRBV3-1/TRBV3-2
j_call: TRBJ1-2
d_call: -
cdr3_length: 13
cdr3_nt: TGTGCCAGCAGCCCGGAAGGGGATTATGGCTACACCTTC
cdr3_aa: CASSPEGDYGYTF

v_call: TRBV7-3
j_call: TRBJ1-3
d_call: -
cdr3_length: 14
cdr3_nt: TGTGCCAGCAGTCCAGGGATCTCTGGAAACACCATATATTTT
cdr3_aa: CASSPGISGNTIYF

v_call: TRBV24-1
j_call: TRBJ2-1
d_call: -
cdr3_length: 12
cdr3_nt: TGTGCCACCCGGGATGGGGGAGGTGAGCAGTTCTTC
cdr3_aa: CATRDGGGEQFF

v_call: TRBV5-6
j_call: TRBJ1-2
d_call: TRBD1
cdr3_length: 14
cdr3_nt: TGTGCCAGCAGCTGGGGGGACAGGGTCGATGGCTACACCTTC
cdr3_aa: CASSWGDRVDGYTF

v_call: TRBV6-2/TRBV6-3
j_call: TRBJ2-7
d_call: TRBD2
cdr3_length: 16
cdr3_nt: TGTGCCAGCAGCCGTGTAGCGGGATGGGCCTCCTACGAGCAGTACTTC
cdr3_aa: CASSRVAGWASYEQYF

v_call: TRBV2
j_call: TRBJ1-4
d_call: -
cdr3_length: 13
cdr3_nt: TGTGCCAGCAGTGTTAGGAAGGGGGAAAAACTGTTTTTT
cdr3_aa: CASSVRKGEKLFF

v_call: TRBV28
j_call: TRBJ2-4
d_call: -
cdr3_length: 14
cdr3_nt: TGTGCCAGCCAAAGGGGCCCCTCCGAAAACATTCAGTACTTC
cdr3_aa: CASQRGPSENIQYF

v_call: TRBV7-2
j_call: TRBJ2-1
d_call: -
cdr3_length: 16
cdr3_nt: TGTGCCAGCAGCTTAGGGTCTACGGCCAGCGGGAATGAGCAGTTCTTC
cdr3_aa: CASSLGSTASGNEQFF

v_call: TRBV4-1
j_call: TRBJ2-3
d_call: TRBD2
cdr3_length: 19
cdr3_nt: TGCGCCAGCAGCCAAGATCAGTCTAGCGGGGGGAGGAGCACAGATACGCAGTATTTT
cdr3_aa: CASSQDQSSGGRSTDTQYF

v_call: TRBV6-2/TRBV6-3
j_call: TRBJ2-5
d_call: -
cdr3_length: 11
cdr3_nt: TGTGCCAGCAGTTTCGCGGAGACCCAGTACTTC
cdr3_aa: CASSFAETQYF